This entry concerns a single T cell receptor (beta chain). MiXCR, run by TCRdb on the PCR reads, gives a single entry per CDR3 protein. The profile shows approximately 20,000 distinct CDR3 sequences, roughly 41% of them singletons. Germline lookup yields CDR1 MGHRA and CDR2 YSYEKL. CDR3 size: 17 residues. Trimming took 1 base from V and 5 from J; bases not matched to a gene: 10. This sample stems from a study of tumor-infiltrating lymphocytes in oesophageal squamous cell carcinoma. Sequenced: esophageal tumor tissue. The receptor comes from a male donor with esophageal squamous cell carcinoma. The gene calls are TRBV4-1 and TRBJ2-3, with 9 bases lining up with TRBD1. The CDR3 sequence is CASSQVTGQGLGDTQYF. The CDR3 DNA sequence: TGCGCCAGCAGCCAAGTAACGGGACAGGGTTTGGGAGATACGCAGTATTTT.